A single sample gave rise to the 10 T cell receptor beta chains below, sequenced in a study of T cells in Graves' hyperthyroidism and ophthalmopathy. TCR beta CDR3 sequences were amplified from RNA transcripts. Carried out on the TCR CDR3, a first-round RT-PCR used the HTBI primer set. TCRdb recomputed calls from the multiplex PCR reads with MiXCR, one row per CDR3 protein. Among 300,000 to 450,000 distinct CDR3 sequences, under 15% were seen once, and the ten largest hold about 30%. Sequencing used blood. Source of these receptors: a woman in her twenties or thirties with Graves' hyperthyroidism.

This clonotype was counted ten times or more. The rearrangement joins TRBV20-1 to TRBJ2-7, with D unclear. The CDR3 is 13 residues long. V shed 5 bases and J shed 2 bases, with 13 bases lying between them. CDR1 DFQATT and CDR2 SNEGSKA come from the germline V gene (reference sequence). In DNA form, the CDR3 reads TGCAGTGCTTACGCGATAGATGCCTACGAGCAGTACTTC. This encodes CSAYAIDAYEQYF.

This clonotype was found many times. The rearrangement links TRBV7-3 to TRBJ2-1, with 7 bases fitting TRBD1. The CDR3 has 17 amino acids. Germline CDR1 reads SGHTA; CDR2 reads FQGTGA. After removal of 0 bases from V and 0 bases from J, the junction contained 5 bases not matched to a gene. This chain's CDR3 is CASSLTSGDSSYNEQFF. The CDR3 coding sequence is TGTGCCAGCAGCTTAACCTCTGGGGACAGCTCCTACAATGAGCAGTTCTTC.

With regard to this clonotype: A much larger clone lies one base from this, so it may be a read error. The chain recombines TRBV2 with TRBJ2-3; 13 nucleotides agree with TRBD2. Germline V gives CDR1 SNHLY, CDR2 FYNNEI. The CDR3 extends over 16 amino acids. Unmatched junction bases numbered 11, after V lost 8 bases and J lost 6 bases. The chain's CDR3 is CASQQLAGGVADTQYF. For the CDR3, the DNA is TGTGCCAGCCAACAACTAGCGGGAGGGGTAGCGGATACGCAGTATTTT.

This clonotype was counted at least ten times. The V gene is TRBV18, the J gene TRBJ1-2; possibly TRBD1 for D (6 bases). V was shortened by 4 bases and J by 8 bases, with 17 bases between the two germline ends. The germline V gene has CDR1 KGHSH and CDR2 LQKENI. The CDR3 extends over 14 amino acids. The CDR3: CASSRDRPQGGYTF. The DNA of the CDR3 is TGTGCCAGCTCACGCGACAGGCCCCAGGGGGGCTACACCTTC.

This clonotype has ten or more counts. The chain carries TRBV10-3 and TRBJ2-5, with D perhaps TRBD1 (7 bases). Germline CDR1 and CDR2: ENHRY and SYGVKD. This CDR3 has 14 amino acids. V dropped 3 bases and J dropped 5 bases, with 13 bases sitting between them. The CDR3 sequence is CAISDAGGGETQYF. In DNA, the CDR3 is TGTGCCATCAGTGATGCAGGGGGAGGCGAGACCCAGTACTTC.

This clonotype was found many times. The chain is built from TRBV11-2 and TRBJ2-1; D remains ambiguous. Trimming removed 5 bases at V and 5 bases at J, with 10 bases between. This CDR3 region has 13 residues. The germline gives CDR1 SGHAT, CDR2 FQNNGV. The CDR3 bases are TGTGCCAGCAGCCCTCGGGTGGACAATGAGCAGTTCTTC. It codes for CASSPRVDNEQFF.

This clonotype was picked up many times. The chain combines TRBV18 with TRBJ1-5; 9 bases align to TRBD1. J lost 10 bases, V lost 3 bases, and 10 bases had no gene match. From germline, CDR1 is KGHSH and CDR2 LQKENI. The CDR3 has 15 amino acids. CDR3 in amino acids: CASSPSGQGYEPQHF. The CDR3 DNA is TGTGCCAGCTCACCTTCCGGACAGGGGTATGAACCCCAGCATTTT.

The sample holds many counts of this clonotype. The rearrangement uses TRBV3-1 and TRBJ1-2; 8 bases match TRBD1. Per the germline V gene, CDR1 is LGHDT and CDR2 is YNNKEL (reference sequence). V lost 3 bases, J lost 8 bases, and 5 bases stayed unmatched. CDR3 length: 13 residues. This CDR3 is CASSHGQGEGYTF. For the CDR3, the DNA is TGTGCCAGCAGCCACGGACAGGGTGAAGGCTACACCTTC.

This clonotype occurred many times. The rearrangement uses TRBV2 and TRBJ2-1; 9 nucleotides agree with TRBD1. V was pared by 6 bases and J by 1 base, with 4 bases of the junction left unmatched. This CDR3 has 15 amino acids. Germline V gene lookup returns CDR1 SNHLY and CDR2 FYNNEI. DNA of the CDR3: TGTGCCAGCAGACAGGGGGCCAATTCCTACAATGAGCAGTTCTTC. It specifies CASRQGANSYNEQFF.

This clonotype has just a few counts. This chain joins TRBV18 and TRBJ2-3; tentatively, D is TRBD1 (5 bases). This CDR3 has 16 amino acids. Germline V gene lookup returns CDR1 KGHSH and CDR2 LQKENI. Trimming left V 2 bases short and J 4 bases short, with 16 bases between. CDR3 region: CASSPARGTDSDTQYF. Written as DNA, the CDR3 is TGTGCCAGCTCACCAGCTAGGGGAACTGACTCAGATACGCAGTATTTT.